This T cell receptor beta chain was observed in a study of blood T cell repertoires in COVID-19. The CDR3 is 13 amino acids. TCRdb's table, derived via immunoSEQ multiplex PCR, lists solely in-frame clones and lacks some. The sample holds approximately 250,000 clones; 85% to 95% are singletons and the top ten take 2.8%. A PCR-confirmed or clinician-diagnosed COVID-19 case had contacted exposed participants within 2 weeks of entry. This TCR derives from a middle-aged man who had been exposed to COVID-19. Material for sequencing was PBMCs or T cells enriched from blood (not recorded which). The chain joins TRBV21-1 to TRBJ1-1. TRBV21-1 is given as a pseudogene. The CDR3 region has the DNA TGTGCCAGCATCAAAACCGGGAACACTGAAGCTTTCTTT. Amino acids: CASIKTGNTEAFF.